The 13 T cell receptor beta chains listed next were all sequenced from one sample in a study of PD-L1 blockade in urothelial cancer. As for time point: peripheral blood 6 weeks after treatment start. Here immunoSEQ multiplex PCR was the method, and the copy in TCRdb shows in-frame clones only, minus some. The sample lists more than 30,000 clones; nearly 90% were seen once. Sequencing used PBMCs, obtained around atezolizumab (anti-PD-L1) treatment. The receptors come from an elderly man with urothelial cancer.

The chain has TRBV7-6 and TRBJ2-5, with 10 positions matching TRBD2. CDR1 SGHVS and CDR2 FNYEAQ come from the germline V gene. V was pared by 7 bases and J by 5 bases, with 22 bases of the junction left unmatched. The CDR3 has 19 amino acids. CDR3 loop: CASTPQLPGTSGMAETQYF. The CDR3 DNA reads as TGTGCCAGCACCCCCCAGCTACCAGGAACTAGCGGGATGGCGGAGACCCAGTACTTC.

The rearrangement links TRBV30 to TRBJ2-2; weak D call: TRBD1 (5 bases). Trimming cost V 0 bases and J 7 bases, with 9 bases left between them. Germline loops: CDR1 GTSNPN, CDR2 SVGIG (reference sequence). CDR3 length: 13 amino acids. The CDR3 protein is CAWSVMGRGELFF. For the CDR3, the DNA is TGTGCCTGGAGTGTAATGGGGCGCGGGGAGCTGTTTTTT.

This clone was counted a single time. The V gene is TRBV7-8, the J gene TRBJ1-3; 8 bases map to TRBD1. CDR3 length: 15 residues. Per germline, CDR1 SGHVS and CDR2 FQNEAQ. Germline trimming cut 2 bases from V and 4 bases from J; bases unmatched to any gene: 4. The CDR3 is CASSLQGAGGNTIYF. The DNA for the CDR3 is TGTGCCAGCAGCTTACAGGGGGCTGGAGGAAACACCATATATTTT.

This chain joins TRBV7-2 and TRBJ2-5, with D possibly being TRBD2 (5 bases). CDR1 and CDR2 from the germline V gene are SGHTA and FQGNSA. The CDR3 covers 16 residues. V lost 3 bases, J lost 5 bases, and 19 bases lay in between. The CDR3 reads CASSFGLAGFGETQYF. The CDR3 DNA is TGTGCCAGCAGCTTCGGCCTAGCTGGCTTCGGGGAGACCCAGTACTTC.

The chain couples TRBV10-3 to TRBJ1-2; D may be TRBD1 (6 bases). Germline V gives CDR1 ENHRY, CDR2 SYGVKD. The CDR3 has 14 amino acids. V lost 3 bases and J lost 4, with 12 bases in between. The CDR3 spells CAISEEGGFYGYTF. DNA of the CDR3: TGTGCCATCAGTGAAGAGGGGGGGTTCTATGGCTACACCTTC.

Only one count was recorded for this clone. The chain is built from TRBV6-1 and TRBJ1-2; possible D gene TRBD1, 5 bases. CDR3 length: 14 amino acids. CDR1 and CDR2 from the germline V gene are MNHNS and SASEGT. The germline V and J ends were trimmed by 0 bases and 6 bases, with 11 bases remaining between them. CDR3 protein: CASSEAKDIDGYTF. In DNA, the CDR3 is TGTGCCAGCAGTGAAGCCAAGGACATAGATGGCTACACCTTC.

CDR3 region: CAIGTGFDNEKLFF. The DNA of the CDR3 is TGTGCCATCGGGACAGGGTTCGATAATGAAAAACTGTTTTTT. The chain uses TRBV10-3 and TRBJ1-4; 9 nucleotides match TRBD1. Germline loops: CDR1 ENHRY, CDR2 SYGVKD. Trimming removed 8 bases from V and 4 bases from J; junction bases left unmatched: 5. This CDR3 is 14 amino acids long.

The CDR3 is CASSKGDRADTQYF. CDR3 coding DNA: TGCGCCAGCAGCAAGGGGGATCGAGCAGATACGCAGTATTTT. The chain is built from TRBV10-1 and TRBJ2-3; D possibly corresponds to TRBD1 (6 bases). Trimming shortened V by 6 bases and J by 4 bases, and 14 bases separated the two germline ends. Per germline, CDR1 WNHNN and CDR2 SYGVQD (reference sequence). This CDR3 is 14 amino acids long.

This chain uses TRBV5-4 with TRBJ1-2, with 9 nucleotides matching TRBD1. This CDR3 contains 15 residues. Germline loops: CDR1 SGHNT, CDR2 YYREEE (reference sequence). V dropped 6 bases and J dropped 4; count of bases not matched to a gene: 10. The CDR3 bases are TGTGCCAGCACCGCGGGGGGACAGGGTGTCTATGGCTACACCTTC. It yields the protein CASTAGGQGVYGYTF. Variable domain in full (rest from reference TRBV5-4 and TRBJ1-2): ETGVTQSPTHLIKTRGQQVTLRCSSQSGHNTVSWYQQALGQGPQFIFQYYREEENGRGNFPPRFSGLQFPNYSSELNVNALELDDSALYLCASTAGGQGVYGYTFGSGTRLTVV.

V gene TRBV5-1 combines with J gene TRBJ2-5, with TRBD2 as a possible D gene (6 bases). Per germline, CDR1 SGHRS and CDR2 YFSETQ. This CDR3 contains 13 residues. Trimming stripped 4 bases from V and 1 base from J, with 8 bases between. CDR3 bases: TGCGCCAGCAGCCCCGGGAGCCAAGAGACCCAGTACTTC. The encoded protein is CASSPGSQETQYF.

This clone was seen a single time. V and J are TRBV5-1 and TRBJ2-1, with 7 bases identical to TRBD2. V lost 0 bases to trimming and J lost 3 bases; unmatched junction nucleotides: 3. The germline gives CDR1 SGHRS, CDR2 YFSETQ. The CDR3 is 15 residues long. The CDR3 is CASSLDGGSYNEQFF. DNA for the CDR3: TGCGCCAGCAGCTTGGATGGCGGGAGCTACAATGAGCAGTTCTTC.

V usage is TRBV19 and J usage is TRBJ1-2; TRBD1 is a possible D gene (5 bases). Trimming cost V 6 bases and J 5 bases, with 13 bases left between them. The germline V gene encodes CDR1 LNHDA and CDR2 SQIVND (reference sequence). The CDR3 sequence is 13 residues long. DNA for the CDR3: TGTGCCAGTAGCAGCCAGGGCACGTATGGCTACACCTTC. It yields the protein CASSSQGTYGYTF.

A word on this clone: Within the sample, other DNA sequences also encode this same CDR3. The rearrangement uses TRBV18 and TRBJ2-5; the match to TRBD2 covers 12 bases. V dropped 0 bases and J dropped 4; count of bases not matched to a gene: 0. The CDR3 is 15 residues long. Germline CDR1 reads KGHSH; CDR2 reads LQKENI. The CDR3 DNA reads TGTGCCAGCTCACCACCGGGACTAGCGGGAGAGACCCAGTACTTC. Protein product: CASSPPGLAGETQYF. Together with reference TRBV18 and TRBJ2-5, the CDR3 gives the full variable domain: NAGVMQNPRHLVRRRGQEARLRCSPMKGHSHVYWYRQLPEEGLKFMVYLQKENIIDESGMPKERFSAEFPKEGPSILRIQQVVRGDSAAYFCASSPPGLAGETQYFGPGTRLLVL.